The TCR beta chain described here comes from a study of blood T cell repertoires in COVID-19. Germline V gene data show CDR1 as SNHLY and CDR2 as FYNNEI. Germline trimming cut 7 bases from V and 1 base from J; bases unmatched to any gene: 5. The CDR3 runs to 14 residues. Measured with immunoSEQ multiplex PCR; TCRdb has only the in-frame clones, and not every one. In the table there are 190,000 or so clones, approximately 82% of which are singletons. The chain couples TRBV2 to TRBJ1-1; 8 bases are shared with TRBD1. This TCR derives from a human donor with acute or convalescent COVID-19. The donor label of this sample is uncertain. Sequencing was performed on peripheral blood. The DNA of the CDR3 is TGTGCCAGCACAACAGGGGGGGGGAACACTGAAGCTTTCTTT. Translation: CASTTGGGNTEAFF.